This T cell receptor (beta chain) was sequenced during a study of T cell repertoires in cytomegalovirus infection. For the study at large: CMV epitopes used comprised recently identified HLA-C-restricted ones and well-studied HLA-B-restricted ones. CMV infection together with matching HLA type was indicated by public TCR beta signatures.

Notes on the study in general: Dominant in the ex vivo response were TCR beta clonotypes restricted by HLA-C and specific for CMV.

This clonotype was seen repeatedly, ten times or more. What it binds is not known. MiXCR, applied by TCRdb to the reads, yields one record per CDR3 protein. The table shows fewer than 1,000,000 distinct CDR3 sequences, with approximately 33% occurring only once. The sample consisted of cultured CD8+ T cells from PBMCs, taken from culture after CMV antigen stimulation. This receptor was identified in a human donor in good health (CMV status not recorded). Some clones in this sample may be carry-over from other donors' samples.

The CDR3 region has the DNA TGTGCCAGCAGCTTAACGATAGCGGGGGATCGGTTCTTC. As protein: CASSLTIAGDRFF. This chain connects TRBV7-6 to TRBJ2-1, with 9 positions matching TRBD2. In germline, CDR1 is SGHVS, CDR2 FNYEAQ. CDR3 size: 13 residues. V lost 2 bases and J lost 15; bases outside the gene matches: 8.